This T cell receptor beta chain was captured in a study of cytomegalovirus exposure and HLA in healthy donors. Study-level findings and limits: Cytomegalovirus status, reportedly, was diagnosed with high specificity and sensitivity by the classifier.

V dropped 6 bases and J dropped 6 bases, with 11 bases sitting between them. Germline CDR1 reads MDHEN; CDR2 reads SYDVKM. The CDR3 contains 13 residues. Measured with immunoSEQ multiplex PCR; TCRdb has only the in-frame clones, and not every one. The data contain about 130,000 clones, 95% to 96% of them singletons. Regarding this clone: Its antigen is unknown.

The receptor comes from a man between 18 and 35 years old in good health and CMV-seronegative. V is TRBV28 and J is TRBJ2-2; D is possibly TRBD1 (6 bases). Sequencing input: PBMCs. DNA for the CDR3: TGTGCCAGCAGCCTATACAGGGCCGGGGAGCTGTTTTTT. Encoded protein: CASSLYRAGELFF.